These 18 T cell receptor beta chains came from one sample sequenced in a study of T cells in Graves' hyperthyroidism and ophthalmopathy. TCR beta CDR3 regions were amplified from RNA. During a first-round RT-PCR of the TCR CDR3, the HTBI primer set was used. TCRdb itself ran the multiplex PCR reads through MiXCR, one entry per CDR3 protein. The repertoire holds 200,000 to 250,000 distinct CDR3 sequences, 15% to 20% seen once, with about 45% in the top ten. The source material was blood. The origin of the receptors is a man between 35 and 55 years old with Graves' hyperthyroidism.

The chain recombines TRBV7-2 with TRBJ2-5, with 9 bases aligning to TRBD2. Germline V gene lookup returns CDR1 SGHTA and CDR2 FQGNSA. The CDR3 contains 16 residues. The junction had 9 bases not matched to a gene; V was cut back by 5 bases and J by 2 bases. This chain's CDR3 is CASSVRTSVLQETQYF. CDR3 DNA: TGTGCCAGCAGCGTTCGGACTAGCGTCTTACAAGAGACCCAGTACTTC.

Only a few counts were recorded for this clonotype. The rearrangement uses TRBV28 and TRBJ1-2; D gene unclear. Trimming pared 5 bases from V and 0 bases from J, leaving 13 bases between. CDR3 size: 15 residues. Germline assignment: CDR1 MDHEN and CDR2 SYDVKM. CDR3: CASSNRAGTNYGYTF. Written as DNA, the CDR3 is TGTGCCAGCAGTAATCGGGCAGGTACTAACTATGGCTACACCTTC.

The sample holds many counts of this clonotype. CDR3 DNA sequence: TGTGCCAGCAGCTTAGCACAGGGGAAGCCCCAGCATTTT. Translation gives CASSLAQGKPQHF. V is TRBV7-2 and J is TRBJ1-5; 7 nucleotides match TRBD1. This CDR3 is 13 amino acids long. The junction had 1 base not matched to a gene; V was cut back by 0 bases and J by 8 bases. The germline gives CDR1 SGHTA, CDR2 FQGNSA.

Only a few counts were recorded for this clonotype. The chain has TRBV19 and TRBJ1-2; D is unresolved. Germline V gene sequence: CDR1 LNHDA, CDR2 SQIVND (reference sequence). The CDR3 consists of 12 residues. V lost 10 bases and J lost 2, with 11 bases in between. CDR3 DNA sequence: TGTGCCAAAAGATTTCTGAACTATGGCTACACCTTC. Protein product: CAKRFLNYGYTF.

This chain uses TRBV5-4 with TRBJ1-1; D is possibly TRBD1 (6 bases). Trimming removed 1 base from V and 4 bases from J, with 17 bases in between. Germline V gene lookup returns CDR1 SGHNT and CDR2 YYREEE (reference sequence). This CDR3 region has 16 residues. The CDR3 DNA reads TGTGCCAGCAGCTTGAAGGGGGGGGGAAGAGGCACTGAAGCTTTCTTT. Translation gives CASSLKGGGRGTEAFF.

The chain has TRBV29-1 and TRBJ2-7; 9 nucleotides align to TRBD1. This CDR3 comprises 13 residues. Germline CDR1 SQVTM, CDR2 ANQGSEA. After removal of 6 bases from V and 1 base from J, the junction contained 4 bases not matched to a gene. The CDR3 spells CSVQTGGSYEQYF. In DNA, the CDR3 is TGCAGCGTGCAGACAGGGGGGTCCTACGAGCAGTACTTC.

This chain links TRBV15 with TRBJ2-6; D is uncertain. Deletions cut 2 bases from V and 3 bases from J, with 8 bases between. Germline values: CDR1 LNHNV, CDR2 YYDKDF (reference sequence). This CDR3 has 15 amino acids. CDR3 coding DNA: TGTGCCACCAGCAGAAATTTAGATGGGGCCAACGTCCTGACTTTC. Translating it yields CATSRNLDGANVLTF.

Many counts were recorded for this clonotype. V is TRBV9 and J is TRBJ2-1; 8 bases align to TRBD2. This CDR3 is built from 18 residues. Germline V CDR1 and CDR2: SGDLS, YYNGEE. V was clipped by 0 bases and J by 6 bases; unmatched bases: 14. For the CDR3, the DNA is TGTGCCAGCAGCGTAGTTCTTAGCGGGGAACAGATTTCCAATGAGCAGTTCTTC. It is translated as CASSVVLSGEQISNEQFF.

This clonotype was detected only a few times. The chain is built from TRBV6-1 and TRBJ2-5; 7 bases agree with TRBD1. V was pared by 5 bases and J by 4 bases, with 10 bases of the junction left unmatched. CDR1 and CDR2 from the germline V gene are MNHNS and SASEGT. This CDR3 region has 15 residues. The CDR3 nucleotides are TGTGCCAGCAGTACCTCCGGGACAGCTTCAGAGACCCAGTACTTC. It codes for CASSTSGTASETQYF.

This clonotype appeared many times. The genes are TRBV7-9 and TRBJ2-5; no clear D. The V gene's germline CDR1 is SEHNR and CDR2 FQNEAQ (reference sequence). This CDR3 has 14 amino acids. Between the trimmed V and J ends, which lost 5 bases and 2 bases, there was a span of 12 bases. CDR3: CASSPGRAQETQYF. The CDR3 DNA reads TGTGCCAGCAGCCCCGGCCGAGCACAAGAGACCCAGTACTTC.

This clonotype was picked up many times. This chain uses TRBV29-1 with TRBJ1-2; 12 nucleotides align to TRBD1. There are 13 residues in the CDR3. Losses at the gene ends were 6 bases for V and 4 bases for J; bases not matched to a gene: 3. Germline-derived CDR1 and CDR2 are SQVTM and ANQGSEA. CDR3 nucleotides: TGCAGCGTCGGGACAGGGGGCATCTATGGCTACACCTTC. Translation gives CSVGTGGIYGYTF.

This clonotype was picked up a small number of times. This rearrangement joins TRBV6-1 to TRBJ1-2, with 8 bases that match TRBD1. Germline loops: CDR1 MNHNS, CDR2 SASEGT. Trimming removed 5 bases from V and 1 base from J; junction bases left unmatched: 6. The CDR3 totals 15 residues. In DNA, the CDR3 is TGTGCCAGCAGTTTCCCGGGACAGGATAACTATGGCTACACCTTC. It is translated as CASSFPGQDNYGYTF.

J is TRBJ2-1 and V is TRBV5-1; 9 nucleotides align to TRBD2. Per germline, CDR1 SGHRS and CDR2 YFSETQ. The CDR3 spans 17 residues. The V and J ends lost 1 base and 5 bases, in that order; junction bases with no gene match: 10. The CDR3, as DNA: TGCGCCAGCAGCTTGAACCCCGGAGCGGGGGGCCACAATGAGCAGTTCTTC. This sequence encodes CASSLNPGAGGHNEQFF.

This clonotype has a count of ten or more. V gene TRBV6-2 or TRBV6-3 combines with J gene TRBJ1-4; no definite D call. The germline CDR1 and CDR2 sequences are MNHEY and SVGEGT. The CDR3 is 13 amino acids. Trimming cost V 5 bases and J 10 bases, with 14 bases left between them. The CDR3 region is CASSRPADGKLFF. The CDR3 DNA follows: TGTGCCAGCAGTAGACCGGCTGACGGAAAACTGTTTTTT.

This clonotype was detected only a few times. This sequence joins TRBV20-1 and TRBJ1-1, with TRBD1 as a possible D gene (5 bases). The CDR3 is 15 residues long. V lost 0 bases, J lost 4 bases, and 15 bases lay in between. CDR1 and CDR2 from the germline V gene are DFQATT and SNEGSKA (reference sequence). CDR3: CSARDWGGSSTEAFF. As DNA, the CDR3 is TGCAGTGCTAGAGATTGGGGGGGTTCGAGCACTGAAGCTTTCTTT.

This clonotype came up a few times. The V gene is TRBV6-2 or TRBV6-3, the J gene TRBJ2-3, with 11 bases lining up with TRBD1. V gave up 3 bases and J gave up 6 bases; unmatched junction bases: 5. CDR1 and CDR2 from the germline V gene are MNHEY and SVGEGT. The CDR3 consists of 15 residues. The CDR3 loop reads CASSYGQGAWDTQYF. Written as DNA, the CDR3 is TGTGCCAGCAGTTATGGACAGGGGGCTTGGGATACGCAGTATTTT.

This clonotype was observed many times. The J gene is TRBJ1-2, the V gene TRBV7-2, with 7 positions matching TRBD1. The CDR3 contains 17 residues. With V trimmed by 5 bases and J by 4 bases, 16 bases remained unmatched. From germline, CDR1 is SGHTA and CDR2 FQGNSA. The CDR3 nucleotides read TGTGCCAGCAGCGCCGAGGCATGGGACAGTTCGGTCTATGGCTACACCTTC. Amino acid sequence: CASSAEAWDSSVYGYTF.

The genes are TRBV19 and TRBJ1-3; D ambiguous. The V gene's germline CDR1 is LNHDA and CDR2 SQIVND (reference sequence). The CDR3 runs 15 residues. The ends were cut back, 7 bases at V and 0 bases at J, with 13 bases in the middle. The CDR3, as DNA: TGTGCCAGTACCCCTCGCCGAGTCTCTGGAAACACCATATATTTT. Translation gives CASTPRRVSGNTIYF.